Shown below are 8 T cell receptor beta chains from a single sample sequenced in a study of T cell clones after liver transplantation. Clones were sequenced by immunoSEQ multiplex PCR, and TCRdb holds only the in-frame ones, with some missing. In the table there are 10,000 or so clones, more than 75% of which are singletons. This specimen was CD8+ T cells from blood, taken at the 22-month timepoint. All receptors come from a human patient who received a liver transplant. Some T cells may possibly be graft donor cells.

V usage is TRBV5-6 and J usage is TRBJ2-7; D remains ambiguous. The length of the CDR3 is 12 residues. CDR1 and CDR2 from the germline V gene are SGHDT and YYEEEE. Trimming cost V 1 base and J 6 bases, with 8 bases left between them. Here the CDR3 reads CASSLLRTEQYF. In DNA form, the CDR3 reads TGTGCCAGCAGCTTGTTGAGGACCGAGCAGTACTTC.

As DNA, the CDR3 is TGTGCCAGCAGCTCCAACACAGGGGGGGAGTCTGGGGCCAACGTCCTGACTTTC. As protein: CASSSNTGGESGANVLTF. V usage is TRBV7-2 and J usage is TRBJ2-6; possibly TRBD1 for D (8 bases). The V gene lost 4 bases and the J gene lost 1 base, with 17 bases spanning the gap. The CDR3 loop spans 18 amino acids. Germline V CDR1 and CDR2: SGHTA, FQGNSA.

There are a few counts of this clone. The DNA for the CDR3 is TGTGCCAGCAGCGCTACAGGGGGCTCAGAGACCCAGTACTTC. This codes for CASSATGGSETQYF. This rearrangement joins TRBV7-3 to TRBJ2-5; 9 nucleotides align to TRBD1. Trimming took 5 bases from V and 4 from J; bases not matched to a gene: 5. Germline V gene lookup returns CDR1 SGHTA and CDR2 FQGTGA. The CDR3 extends over 14 amino acids.

The chain joins TRBV7-9 to TRBJ1-2; 11 bases align to TRBD1. Germline V gene data show CDR1 as SEHNR and CDR2 as FQNEAQ (reference sequence). V gave up 6 bases and J gave up 5 bases; unmatched junction bases: 8. There are 15 residues in the CDR3. DNA of the CDR3: TGTGCCAGCAGGGGGACAGGGGGTCCCCTATATGGCTACACCTTC. It yields the protein CASRGTGGPLYGYTF.

This clone was detected a few times. Other DNA sequences in the same sample also yield this CDR3. The chain carries TRBV4-1 and TRBJ2-7, with D perhaps matching TRBD2 (7 bases). The CDR3 runs 16 residues. From germline, CDR1 is MGHRA and CDR2 YSYEKL. The V gene lost 5 bases and the J gene lost 3 bases, with 20 bases spanning the gap. The CDR3 here is CASSLQGGGGFYEQYF. The CDR3 bases are TGCGCCAGCAGCTTACAGGGAGGGGGGGGCTTCTACGAGCAGTACTTC.

This chain links TRBV12-2 with TRBJ1-2; the D call TRBD1 from the table was never checked on the DNA. TRBV12-2 is a pseudogene segment. The CDR3 is 15 amino acids. The DNA of the CDR3 is TGTGCAAGTCGCTTAGCGGGCTCAGGTAACTATGGCTACACCTTC. Residues: CASRLAGSGNYGYTF.

The chain links TRBV9 to TRBJ2-7, with a weak D call TRBD1 (6 bases). V was cut by 4 bases and J by 6 bases, with 11 bases left in between. The CDR3 spans 12 residues. Germline lookup yields CDR1 SGDLS and CDR2 YYNGEE. The CDR3 bases are TGTGCCAGCAGCCAACAGGGTGGCGAGCAGTACTTC. Protein sequence: CASSQQGGEQYF.

The gene calls are TRBV6-1 and TRBJ2-7; D gene ambiguous. V was clipped by 0 bases and J by 2 bases, with 5 bases between them. CDR3 length: 13 amino acids. Germline CDR1 and CDR2: MNHNS and SASEGT. CDR3 nucleotide sequence: TGTGCCAGCAGTGAAGCCAGACCCTACGAGCAGTACTTC. This sequence encodes CASSEARPYEQYF.